The clone carrying this T cell receptor (beta chain) was recorded once. Here immunoSEQ multiplex PCR was the method, and the copy in TCRdb shows in-frame clones only, minus some. The data contain 50,000 or so clones, around 90% of them singletons. The data were taken from a study of T cell changes during pregnancy in multiple sclerosis. The germline V gene encodes CDR1 MDHEN and CDR2 SYDVKM. The length of the CDR3 is 15 residues. The V gene end was trimmed by 2 bases and the J gene end by 4 bases; junction bases not matched to a gene: 4. The TCR sequence derives from a female donor with multiple sclerosis, enrolled in a pregnancy study. V usage is TRBV28 and J usage is TRBJ2-5, with 10 bases fitting TRBD2. The input for sequencing was CD4+ T cells from peripheral blood mononuclear cells, taken in the second trimester of pregnancy. The CDR3 spells CASSLPASGRETQYF. CDR3 nucleotide sequence: TGTGCCAGCAGTTTACCAGCTAGCGGGAGAGAGACCCAGTACTTC.